Each of the 25 T cell receptor beta chains below was sequenced from the same sample in a study of CD8+CD57+ T cells in acquired aplastic anemia (dated by TCRdb to 2016 to 2019). Flow cytometry had shown CD8+CD57+ cell expansion in the patients selected for sequencing. For sequencing, an Illumina HiSeq 2000 was employed. Genomic DNA served as template for TCR beta VDJ combination and CDR3 sequence profiling. TCRdb applied fastp at Q25 and MiXCR to the public reads, then kept only in-frame beta chains. When rows share a CDR3 protein, they turn into one entry using the most common DNA and genes. This sample is represented by roughly 500,000 distinct CDR3 sequences; roughly a third of them were singletons. The ten top clones hold nearly 0.85% of the sample. The sequenced sample was sorted CD4+, CD8+, or CD8+CD57+ T cells (not recorded which) from PBMCs. The source is a human donor with aplastic anemia.

This clonotype came up a few times. This sequence joins TRBV20-1 and TRBJ1-1, with D tentatively TRBD1 (5 bases). V lost 1 base, J lost 0 bases, and 9 bases lay in between. In germline, CDR1 is DFQATT, CDR2 SNEGSKA (reference sequence). The CDR3 is made up of 14 amino acids. In DNA, the CDR3 is TGCAGTGCTAGAGTTGGGGGTATGAACACTGAAGCTTTCTTT. Translated, it gives CSARVGGMNTEAFF.

This clonotype was counted many times. The chain employs TRBV20-1 and TRBJ1-1; 8 positions match TRBD1. This CDR3 contains 14 residues. From germline, CDR1 is DFQATT and CDR2 SNEGSKA (reference sequence). The ends lost 6 bases at V and 3 bases at J; junction bases unmatched: 9. The chain's CDR3 is CSAMRDRGYTEAFF. In nucleotides, the CDR3 is TGCAGTGCGATGCGAGACAGGGGTTACACTGAAGCTTTCTTT.

Concerning this clonotype itself: This is likely a read error, given that the CDR3 carries no conserved phenylalanine or tryptophan at its end. V and J are TRBV19 and TRBJ2-3; TRBD2 matches at 8 bases. CDR1 and CDR2 from the germline V gene are LNHDA and SQIVND (reference sequence). CDR3 length: 15 amino acids. Trimming cost V 11 bases and J 1 base; bases outside gene matches: 11. Here the CDR3 DNA reads TGTGCCTGGAGTGCCGGGGGGGCCGGCACAGATACGCAGTATCTT. This encodes CAWSAGGAGTDTQYL.

V is TRBV5-1 and J is TRBJ1-1; D unresolved. This CDR3 comprises 13 residues. From germline, CDR1 is SGHRS and CDR2 YFSETQ. V gave up 10 bases and J gave up 2 bases, with 15 bases separating them. The CDR3 region is CASQTTENTEAFF. The DNA for the CDR3 is TGCGCCTCTCAAACGACGGAAAACACTGAAGCTTTCTTT.

This clonotype was counted ten times or more. The gene calls are TRBV20-1 and TRBJ2-7, with D maybe TRBD1 (6 bases). The CDR3 is 14 amino acids. Trimming took off 6 bases at V and 0 bases at J, with 15 bases between the two ends. The V gene's germline CDR1 is DFQATT and CDR2 SNEGSKA (reference sequence). The DNA for the CDR3 is TGCAGTGCAAACCGGGACACGAGCTCCTACGAGCAGTACTTC. As protein: CSANRDTSSYEQYF.

This clonotype was counted only a few times. This chain joins TRBV10-3 and TRBJ1-2; a weak D match, TRBD1 (5 bases). Germline V gene sequence: CDR1 ENHRY, CDR2 SYGVKD. The CDR3 is 14 amino acids. Trimming took 3 bases from V and 8 from J, leaving 16 bases between them. The CDR3 bases are TGTGCCATCAGTGATGATCAGGGCCGCGGGGGCTACACCTTC. Translated, it gives CAISDDQGRGGYTF.

This clonotype was counted a single time. This chain uses TRBV4-2 with TRBJ1-5, with unresolved D. V lost 7 bases, J lost 5 bases, and 24 bases lay in between. Germline V gives CDR1 LGHNA, CDR2 YNFKEQ. The length of the CDR3 is 17 residues. In DNA, the CDR3 is TGTGCCAGCAAAACGACCGAGCCGCGGAGAAGACATCAGCCCCAGCATTTT. Translating gives CASKTTEPRRRHQPQHF.

The V and J genes are TRBV11-2 and TRBJ2-7, with a possible D match to TRBD2 (6 bases). The CDR3 spans 19 residues. V was cut by 3 bases and J by 0 bases, with 24 bases left in between. CDR1 is SGHAT and CDR2 is FQNNGV in the germline V gene. The CDR3 coding sequence is TGTGCCAGCAGCTTCAAAAGGGAGGACATAACTAGTCCCTCCTACGAGCAGTACTTC. This codes for CASSFKREDITSPSYEQYF.

This clonotype was counted ten times or more. J is TRBJ1-2 and V is TRBV12-3 or TRBV12-4, with D possibly matching TRBD1 (6 bases). V lost 2 bases and J lost 8, with 12 bases in between. The CDR3 is 13 residues long. The CDR3 reads CASSLTGHGGYTF. CDR3 bases: TGTGCCAGCAGTTTAACAGGGCATGGGGGCTACACCTTC.

In this sample, this clonotype turned up a few times. V and J are TRBV20-1 and TRBJ2-7; 12 bases line up with TRBD2. The CDR3 length is 18 residues. Germline trimming cut 2 bases from V and 3 bases from J; bases unmatched to any gene: 14. Germline V gene lookup returns CDR1 DFQATT and CDR2 SNEGSKA (reference sequence). The CDR3 protein is CSARLASGGGINGYEQYF. The CDR3 DNA reads as TGCAGTGCTAGATTGGCTAGCGGGGGGGGTATCAATGGCTACGAGCAGTACTTC.

The V and J genes are TRBV7-9 and TRBJ1-2; D is unclear. The CDR3 consists of 11 residues. CDR1 SEHNR and CDR2 FQNEAQ come from the germline V gene (reference sequence). V was shortened by 5 bases and J by 8 bases, with 9 bases between the two germline ends. The CDR3: CASSRREGYTF. CDR3 nucleotides: TGTGCCAGCAGCAGAAGGGAGGGCTACACCTTC.

The chain employs TRBV15 and TRBJ1-5; no firm D call. Trimming left V 1 base short and J 3 bases short, with 7 bases between. Germline lookup yields CDR1 LNHNV and CDR2 YYDKDF (reference sequence). This CDR3 is 14 amino acids long. CDR3 sequence (DNA): TGTGCCACCAGCAGAGGGACTGACAATCAGCCCCAGCATTTT. Protein: CATSRGTDNQPQHF.

The chain is built from TRBV5-1 and TRBJ1-2, with D unresolved. The V and J ends lost 0 bases and 2 bases respectively, with 11 bases between them. The CDR3 spans 15 residues. Per the germline V gene, CDR1 is SGHRS and CDR2 is YFSETQ. CDR3 nucleotides: TGCGCCAGCAGCTTGGAACCACACAGAAACTATGGCTACACCTTC. Translating it yields CASSLEPHRNYGYTF.

This rearrangement joins TRBV6-1 to TRBJ2-7; 11 bases fit TRBD2. CDR1 MNHNS and CDR2 SASEGT come from the germline V gene. CDR3 size: 14 residues. The V segment lost 6 bases and the J segment 3 bases; nucleotides outside the gene matches: 4. The CDR3 DNA is TGTGCCAGCAGCGGGACTAGCGGAAACTACGAGCAGTACTTC. Amino acids: CASSGTSGNYEQYF.

This chain connects TRBV4-1 to TRBJ2-3, with D perhaps matching TRBD2 (5 bases). The germline V gene encodes CDR1 MGHRA and CDR2 YSYEKL. There are 13 residues in the CDR3. The V and J ends lost 3 bases and 5 bases respectively, with 9 bases between them. CDR3 region: CASSQGERDTQYF. CDR3 nucleotides: TGCGCCAGCAGCCAGGGAGAACGAGATACGCAGTATTTT.

Worth noting for this clonotype: This clone may be a read error of a much larger clone one base away. This chain links TRBV10-2 with TRBJ2-7; 11 bases fit TRBD2. V lost 8 bases, J lost 2 bases, and 5 bases stayed unmatched. The CDR3 contains 14 residues. The germline V gene has CDR1 WSHSY and CDR2 SAAADI. This CDR3 reads CASGRTSGPYEQYF. The DNA of the CDR3 is TGCGCCAGCGGAAGGACTAGCGGGCCCTACGAGCAGTACTTC.

A remark on this clonotype: This may be a read error: a much more frequent sequence differs by one nucleotide. This chain uses TRBV20-1 with TRBJ1-6; D perhaps matches TRBD1 (5 bases). This CDR3 comprises 14 residues. Germline assignment: CDR1 DFQATT and CDR2 SNEGSKA (reference sequence). CDR3 region: CSLVTGRLNSPLHF. Written as DNA, the CDR3 is TGCAGCCTTGTCACGGGACGACTTAATTCACCCCTCCACTTT.

The chain joins TRBV11-1 to TRBJ2-7, with unresolved D. The DNA end lines up better with TRBJ2-1; the J call may be wrong. The germline V gene has CDR1 SGHAT and CDR2 FQDESV (reference sequence). This CDR3 is 16 amino acids long. CDR3 nucleotide sequence: TGTGCCAGCAGCTTAGCGCTCGGCGGTGGGGACAATGAGCAGTTCTTC. Its translation is CASSLALGGGDNEQFF.

This clonotype was found many times. The genes are TRBV10-3 and TRBJ2-5; D ambiguous. In germline, CDR1 is ENHRY, CDR2 SYGVKD. This CDR3 spans 13 amino acids. V was trimmed by 8 bases and J by 8 bases, leaving 18 bases between them. CDR3 sequence reads: CAIGVGDQVTQYF. The CDR3 bases are TGTGCCATCGGGGTCGGTGATCAAGTCACCCAGTACTTC.

There are many counts of this clonotype. The chain joins TRBV5-1 to TRBJ1-2; TRBD1 matches 7 bases. The CDR3 has 14 amino acids. V lost 3 bases to trimming and J lost 2 bases; unmatched junction nucleotides: 4. Germline loops: CDR1 SGHRS, CDR2 YFSETQ. CDR3 sequence: CASSSTGQNYGYTF. As DNA, the CDR3 is TGCGCCAGCAGCTCGACGGGACAGAACTATGGCTACACCTTC.

The chain couples TRBV19 to TRBJ1-2; tentative D call: TRBD1 (6 bases). The CDR3 consists of 14 residues. The germline gives CDR1 LNHDA, CDR2 SQIVND (reference sequence). Between the trimmed V and J ends, which lost 11 bases and 7 bases, there was a span of 23 bases. In DNA form, the CDR3 reads TGTGCCTGGAGTGTACTAACAGGGAAGGTTGGCTACACCTTC. Translating it yields CAWSVLTGKVGYTF.

This sequence joins TRBV25-1 and TRBJ2-7, with 16 positions matching TRBD2. The CDR3 contains 18 residues. Germline V gene lookup returns CDR1 MGHDK and CDR2 SYGVNS. V was pared by 6 bases and J by 5 bases, with 13 bases of the junction left unmatched. CDR3 DNA sequence: TGTGCCAGCAGAGAGGGACTAGCGGGAGGGCGGTGGGACAACGAGCAGTACTTC. Encoded protein: CASREGLAGGRWDNEQYF.

This clonotype has a handful of counts. The chain employs TRBV7-2 and TRBJ1-4; D gene unclear. Trimming pared 1 base from V and 8 bases from J, leaving 5 bases between. In germline, CDR1 is SGHTA, CDR2 FQGNSA. CDR3 length equals 12 residues. CDR3 DNA sequence: TGTGCCAGCAGCTTAGTGACGGAAAAACTGTTTTTT. It translates to CASSLVTEKLFF.

The chain is built from TRBV28 and TRBJ1-6, with 8 bases identical to TRBD1. Trimming cost V 4 bases and J 9 bases; bases outside gene matches: 8. CDR1 is MDHEN and CDR2 is SYDVKM in the germline V gene. The CDR3 totals 15 residues. The CDR3 reads CASSSLAGGGSPLHF. CDR3 DNA sequence: TGTGCCAGCAGTTCGTTGGCAGGGGGCGGTTCACCCCTCCACTTT.

The CDR3: CASRYGTGGLAGGNTIYF. CDR3 nucleotides: TGTGCCAGCAGGTACGGGACAGGGGGACTTGCGGGCGGAAACACCATATATTTT. The gene calls are TRBV6-2 or TRBV6-3 and TRBJ1-3; 11 bases align to TRBD1. The trim removed 6 bases at V and 4 bases at J, leaving 14 bases unmatched. The CDR3 covers 18 residues. CDR1 and CDR2 from the germline V gene are MNHEY and SVGEGT.